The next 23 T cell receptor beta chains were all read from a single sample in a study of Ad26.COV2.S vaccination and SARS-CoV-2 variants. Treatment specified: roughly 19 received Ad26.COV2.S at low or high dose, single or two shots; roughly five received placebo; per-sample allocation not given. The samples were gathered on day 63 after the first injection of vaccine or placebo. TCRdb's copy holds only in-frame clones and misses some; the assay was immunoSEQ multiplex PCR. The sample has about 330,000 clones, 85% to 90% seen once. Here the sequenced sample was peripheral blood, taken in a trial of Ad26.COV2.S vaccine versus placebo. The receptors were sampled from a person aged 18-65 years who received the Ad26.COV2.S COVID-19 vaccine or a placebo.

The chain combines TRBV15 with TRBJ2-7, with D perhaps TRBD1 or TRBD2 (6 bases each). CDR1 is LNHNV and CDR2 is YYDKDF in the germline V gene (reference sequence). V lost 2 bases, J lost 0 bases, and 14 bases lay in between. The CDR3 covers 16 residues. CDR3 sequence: CATSRPGGPSSYEQYV. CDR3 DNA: TGTGCCACCAGCAGACCCGGGGGCCCTAGCTCCTACGAGCAGTACGTC.

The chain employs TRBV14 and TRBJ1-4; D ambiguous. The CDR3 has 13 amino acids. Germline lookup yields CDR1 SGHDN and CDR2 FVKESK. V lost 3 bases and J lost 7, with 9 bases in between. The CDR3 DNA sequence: TGTGCCAGCAGCCAGACTTACGCTGAAAAACTGTTTTTT. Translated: CASSQTYAEKLFF.

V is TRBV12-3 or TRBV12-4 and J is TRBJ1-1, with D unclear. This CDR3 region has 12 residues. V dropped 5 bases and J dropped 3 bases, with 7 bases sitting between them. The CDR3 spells CASSPLYTEAFF. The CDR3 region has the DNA TGTGCCAGCAGTCCACTTTACACTGAAGCTTTCTTT.

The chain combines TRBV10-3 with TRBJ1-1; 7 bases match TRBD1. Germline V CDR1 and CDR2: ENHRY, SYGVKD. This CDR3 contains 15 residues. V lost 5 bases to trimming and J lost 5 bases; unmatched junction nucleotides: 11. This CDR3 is CAISQSGGVRTEAFF. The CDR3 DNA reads TGTGCCATCAGTCAATCAGGGGGGGTCCGGACTGAAGCTTTCTTT.

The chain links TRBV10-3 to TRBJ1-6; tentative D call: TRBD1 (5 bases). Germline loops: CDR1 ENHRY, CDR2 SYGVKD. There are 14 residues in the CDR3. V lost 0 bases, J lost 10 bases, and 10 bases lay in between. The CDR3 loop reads CAISESGLASPLHF. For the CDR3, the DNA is TGTGCCATCAGTGAGTCGGGGCTGGCCTCACCCCTCCACTTT.

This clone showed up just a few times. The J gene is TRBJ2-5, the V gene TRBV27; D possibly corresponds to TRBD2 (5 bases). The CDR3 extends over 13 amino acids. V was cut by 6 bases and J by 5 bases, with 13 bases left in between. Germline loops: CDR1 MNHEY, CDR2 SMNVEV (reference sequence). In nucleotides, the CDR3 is TGTGCCAGCAGAGTTCTAGCTGGGGAGACCCAGTACTTC. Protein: CASRVLAGETQYF.

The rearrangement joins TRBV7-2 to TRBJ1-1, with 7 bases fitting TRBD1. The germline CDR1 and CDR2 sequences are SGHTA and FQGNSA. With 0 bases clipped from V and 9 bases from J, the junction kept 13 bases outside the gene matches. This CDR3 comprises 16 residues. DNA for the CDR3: TGTGCCAGCAGCTTAGCGGAAATCGGAGAACAGGGGAAAGCTTTCTTT. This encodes CASSLAEIGEQGKAFF.

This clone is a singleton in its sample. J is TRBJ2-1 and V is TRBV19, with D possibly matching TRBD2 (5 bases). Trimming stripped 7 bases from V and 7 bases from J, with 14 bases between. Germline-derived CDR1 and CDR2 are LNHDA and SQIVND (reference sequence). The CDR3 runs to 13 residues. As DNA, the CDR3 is TGTGCCAGTAAACAGAACGGGGAGAATGAGCAGTTCTTC. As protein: CASKQNGENEQFF.

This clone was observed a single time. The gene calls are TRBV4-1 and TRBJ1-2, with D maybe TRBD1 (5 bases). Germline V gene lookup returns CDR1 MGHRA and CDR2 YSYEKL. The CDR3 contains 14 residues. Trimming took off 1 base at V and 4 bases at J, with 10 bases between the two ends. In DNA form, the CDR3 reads TGCGCCAGCAGCCAAGTGGGACCGATCTATGGCTACACCTTC. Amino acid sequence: CASSQVGPIYGYTF.

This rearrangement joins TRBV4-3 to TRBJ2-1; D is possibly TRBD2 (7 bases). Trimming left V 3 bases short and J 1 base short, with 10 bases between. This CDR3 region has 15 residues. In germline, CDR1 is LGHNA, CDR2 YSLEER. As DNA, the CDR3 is TGCGCCAGCAGCCAGAGCGGGACATCCTACAATGAGCAGTTCTTC. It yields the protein CASSQSGTSYNEQFF.

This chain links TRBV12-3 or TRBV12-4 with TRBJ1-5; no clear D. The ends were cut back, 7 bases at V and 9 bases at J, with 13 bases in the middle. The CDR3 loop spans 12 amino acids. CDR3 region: CASTLWPSPQHF. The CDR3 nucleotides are TGTGCCAGCACTCTATGGCCATCGCCCCAGCATTTT.

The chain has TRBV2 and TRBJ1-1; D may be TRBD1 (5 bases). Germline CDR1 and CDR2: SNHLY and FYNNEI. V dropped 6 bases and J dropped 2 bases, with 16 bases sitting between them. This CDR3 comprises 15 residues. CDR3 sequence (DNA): TGTGCCAGCAGGGCGCTCCGGGACGGCAACACTGAAGCTTTCTTT. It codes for CASRALRDGNTEAFF.

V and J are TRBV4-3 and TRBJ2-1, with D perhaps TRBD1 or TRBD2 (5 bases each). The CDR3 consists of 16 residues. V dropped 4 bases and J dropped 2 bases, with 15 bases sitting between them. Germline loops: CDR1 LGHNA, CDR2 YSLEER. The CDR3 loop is CASSPGTGATYNEQFF. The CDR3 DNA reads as TGCGCCAGCAGCCCAGGAACCGGGGCCACCTACAATGAGCAGTTCTTC.

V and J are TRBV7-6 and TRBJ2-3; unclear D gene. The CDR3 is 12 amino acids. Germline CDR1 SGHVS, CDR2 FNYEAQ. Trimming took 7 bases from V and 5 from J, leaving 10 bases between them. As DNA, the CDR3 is TGTGCCAGCACACCACTGGGAGATACGCAGTATTTT. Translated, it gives CASTPLGDTQYF.

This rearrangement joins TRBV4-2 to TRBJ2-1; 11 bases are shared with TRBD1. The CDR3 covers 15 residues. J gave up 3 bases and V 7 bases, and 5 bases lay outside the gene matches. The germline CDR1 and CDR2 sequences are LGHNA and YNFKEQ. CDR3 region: CASNPGQGGYNEQFF. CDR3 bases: TGTGCCAGCAACCCGGGACAGGGGGGCTACAATGAGCAGTTCTTC.

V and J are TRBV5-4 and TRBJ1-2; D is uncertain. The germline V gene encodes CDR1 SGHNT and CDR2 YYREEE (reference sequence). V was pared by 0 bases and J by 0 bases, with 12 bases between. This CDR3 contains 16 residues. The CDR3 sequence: CASSLEIGRANYGYTF. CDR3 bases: TGTGCCAGCAGCTTGGAGATAGGCAGAGCTAACTATGGCTACACCTTC.

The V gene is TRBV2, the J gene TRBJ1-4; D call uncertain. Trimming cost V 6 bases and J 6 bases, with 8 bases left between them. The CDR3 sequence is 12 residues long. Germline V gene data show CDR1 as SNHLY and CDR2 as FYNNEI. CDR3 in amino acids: CASRGGDEKLFF. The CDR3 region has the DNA TGTGCCAGCAGGGGCGGGGATGAAAAACTGTTTTTT. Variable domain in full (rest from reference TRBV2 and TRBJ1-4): EPEVTQTPSHQVTQMGQEVILRCVPISNHLYFYWYRQILGQKVEFLVSFYNNEISEKSEIFDDQFSVERPDGSNFTLKIRSTKLEDSAMYFCASRGGDEKLFFGSGTQLSVL.

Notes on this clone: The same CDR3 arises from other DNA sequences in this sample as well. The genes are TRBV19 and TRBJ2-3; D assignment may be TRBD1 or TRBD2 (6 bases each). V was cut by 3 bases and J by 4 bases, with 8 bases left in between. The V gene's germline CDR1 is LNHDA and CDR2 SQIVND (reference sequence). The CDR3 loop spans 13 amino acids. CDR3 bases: TGTGCCAGTAGTATCGGGGGCCCAGATACGCAGTATTTT. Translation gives CASSIGGPDTQYF. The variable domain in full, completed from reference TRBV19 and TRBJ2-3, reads DGGITQSPKYLFRKEGQNVTLSCEQNLNHDAMYWYRQDPGQGLRLIYYSQIVNDFQKGDIAEGYSVSREKKESFPLTVTSAQKNPTAFYLCASSIGGPDTQYFGPGTRLTVL.

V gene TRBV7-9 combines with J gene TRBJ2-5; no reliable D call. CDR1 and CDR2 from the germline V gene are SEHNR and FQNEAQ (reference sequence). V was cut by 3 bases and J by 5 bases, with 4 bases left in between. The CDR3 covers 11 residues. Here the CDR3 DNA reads TGTGCCAGCAGCTTGGTTGAGACCCAGTACTTC. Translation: CASSLVETQYF. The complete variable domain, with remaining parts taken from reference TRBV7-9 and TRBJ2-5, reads DTGVSQNPRHKITKRGQNVTFRCDPISEHNRLYWYRQTLGQGPEFLTYFQNEAQLEKSRLLSDRFSAERPKGSFSTLEIQRTEQGDSAMYLCASSLVETQYFGPGTRLLVL.

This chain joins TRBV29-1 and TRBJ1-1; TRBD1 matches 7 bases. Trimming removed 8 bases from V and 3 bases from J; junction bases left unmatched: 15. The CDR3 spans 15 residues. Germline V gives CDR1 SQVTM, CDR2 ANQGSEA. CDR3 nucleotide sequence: TGCAGCCTCCGGGACAGCCCAAACCGGGACACTGAAGCTTTCTTT. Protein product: CSLRDSPNRDTEAFF.

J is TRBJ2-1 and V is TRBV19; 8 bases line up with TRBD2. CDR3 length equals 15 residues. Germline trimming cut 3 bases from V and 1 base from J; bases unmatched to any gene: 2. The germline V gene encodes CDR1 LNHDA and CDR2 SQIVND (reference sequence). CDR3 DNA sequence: TGTGCCAGTAGTATGGCTAGCGGGTCCTACAATGAGCAGTTCTTC. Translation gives CASSMASGSYNEQFF.

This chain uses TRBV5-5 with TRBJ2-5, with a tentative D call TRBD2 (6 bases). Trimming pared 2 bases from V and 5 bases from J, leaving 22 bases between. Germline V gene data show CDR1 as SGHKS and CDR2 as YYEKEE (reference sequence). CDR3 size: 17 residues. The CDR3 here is CASSFTVVGGNGETQYF. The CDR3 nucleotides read TGTGCCAGCAGCTTCACCGTGGTGGGCGGGAACGGTGAGACCCAGTACTTC.

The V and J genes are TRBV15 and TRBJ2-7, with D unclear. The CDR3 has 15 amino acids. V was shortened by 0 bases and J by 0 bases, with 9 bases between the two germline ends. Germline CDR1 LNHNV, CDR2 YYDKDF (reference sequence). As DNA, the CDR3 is TGTGCCACCAGCAGAGACAGGACCCTCTCCTACGAGCAGTACTTC. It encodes CATSRDRTLSYEQYF.